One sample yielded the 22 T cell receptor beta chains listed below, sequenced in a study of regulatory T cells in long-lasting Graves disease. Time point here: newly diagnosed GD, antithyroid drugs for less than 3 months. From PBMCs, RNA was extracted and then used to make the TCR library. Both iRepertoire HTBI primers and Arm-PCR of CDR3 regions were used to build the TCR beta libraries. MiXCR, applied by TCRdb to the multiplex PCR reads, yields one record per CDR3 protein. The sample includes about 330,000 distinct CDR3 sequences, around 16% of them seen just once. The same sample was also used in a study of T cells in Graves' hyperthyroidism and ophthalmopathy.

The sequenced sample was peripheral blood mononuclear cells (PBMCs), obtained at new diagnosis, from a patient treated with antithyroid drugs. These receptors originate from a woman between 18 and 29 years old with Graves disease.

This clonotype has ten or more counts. This CDR3 reads CASSWGTDNEQFF. The CDR3 nucleotides are TGCGCCAGCAGCTGGGGGACAGACAATGAGCAGTTCTTC. The chain uses TRBV5-1 and TRBJ2-1, with 7 nucleotides matching TRBD1. CDR3 length: 13 amino acids. Germline CDR1 is SGHRS and CDR2 is YFSETQ. The junction had 2 bases not matched to a gene; V was cut back by 3 bases and J by 5 bases. Looking up the rest from reference TRBV5-1 and TRBJ2-1 gives the full variable domain: KAGVTQTPRYLIKTRGQQVTLSCSPISGHRSVSWYQQTPGQGLQFLFEYFSETQRNKGNFPGRFSGRQFSNSRSEMNVSTLELGDSALYLCASSWGTDNEQFFGPGTRLTVL.

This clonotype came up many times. As DNA, the CDR3 is TGTGCCAGCAGTTTACAAGGAGGCTACACCTTC. This translates into CASSLQGGYTF. The V call is TRBV28, the J call TRBJ1-2, with unresolved D. Between the trimmed V and J ends, which lost 2 bases and 8 bases, there was a span of 6 bases. The CDR3 is 11 amino acids. Looked up from germline, CDR1 is MDHEN and CDR2 is SYDVKM.

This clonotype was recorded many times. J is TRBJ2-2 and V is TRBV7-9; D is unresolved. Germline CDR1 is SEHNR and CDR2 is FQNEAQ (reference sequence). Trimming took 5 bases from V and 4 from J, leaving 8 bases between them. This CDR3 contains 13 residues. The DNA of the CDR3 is TGTGCCAGCAGCGCGGATTCCACCGGGGAGCTGTTTTTT. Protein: CASSADSTGELFF.

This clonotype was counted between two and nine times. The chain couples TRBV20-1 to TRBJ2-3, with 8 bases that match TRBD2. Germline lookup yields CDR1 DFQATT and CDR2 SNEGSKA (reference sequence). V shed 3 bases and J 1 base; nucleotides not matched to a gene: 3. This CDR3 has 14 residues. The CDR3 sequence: CSARRRGGTDTQYF. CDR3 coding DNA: TGCAGTGCTAGGAGGCGGGGGGGCACAGATACGCAGTATTTT.

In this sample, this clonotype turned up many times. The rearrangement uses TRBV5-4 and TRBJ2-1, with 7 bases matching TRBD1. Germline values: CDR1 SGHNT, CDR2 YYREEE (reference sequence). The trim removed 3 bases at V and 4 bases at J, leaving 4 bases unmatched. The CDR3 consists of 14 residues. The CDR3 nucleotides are TGTGCCAGCAGCTCCACGGACAGGTACAATGAGCAGTTCTTC. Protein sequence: CASSSTDRYNEQFF.

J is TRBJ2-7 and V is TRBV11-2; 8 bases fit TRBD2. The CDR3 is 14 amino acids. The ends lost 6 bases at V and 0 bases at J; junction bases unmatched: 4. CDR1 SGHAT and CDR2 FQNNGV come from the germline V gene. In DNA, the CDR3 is TGTGCCAGCAGGTATAGCGGGACCTCCTACGAGCAGTACTTC. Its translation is CASRYSGTSYEQYF.

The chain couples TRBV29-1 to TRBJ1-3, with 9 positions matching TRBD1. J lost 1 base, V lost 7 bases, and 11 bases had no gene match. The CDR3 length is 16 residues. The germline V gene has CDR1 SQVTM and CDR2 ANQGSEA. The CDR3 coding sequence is TGCAGCGCCCTCGAGGGACAGGGTACTTCTGGAAACACCATATATTTT. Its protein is CSALEGQGTSGNTIYF.

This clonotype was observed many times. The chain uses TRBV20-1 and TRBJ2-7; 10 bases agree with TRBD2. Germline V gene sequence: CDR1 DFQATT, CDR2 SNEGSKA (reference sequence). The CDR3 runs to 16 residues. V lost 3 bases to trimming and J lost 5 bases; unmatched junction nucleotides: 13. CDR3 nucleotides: TGCAGTGCTAGCGACGACACCCTAGCGGGGGTCAACGAGCAGTACTTC. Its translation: CSASDDTLAGVNEQYF.

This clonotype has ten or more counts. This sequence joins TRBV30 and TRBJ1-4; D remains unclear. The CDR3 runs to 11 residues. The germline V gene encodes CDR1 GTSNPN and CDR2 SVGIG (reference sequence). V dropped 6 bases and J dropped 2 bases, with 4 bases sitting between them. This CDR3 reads CACFTNEKLFF. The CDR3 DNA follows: TGTGCCTGCTTTACTAATGAAAAACTGTTTTTT.

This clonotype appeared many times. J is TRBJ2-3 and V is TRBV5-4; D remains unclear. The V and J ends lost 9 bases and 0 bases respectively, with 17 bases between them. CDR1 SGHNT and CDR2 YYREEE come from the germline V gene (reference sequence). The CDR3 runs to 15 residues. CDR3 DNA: TGTGCCAACCACCCATTGACTCGCAGCACAGATACGCAGTATTTT. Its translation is CANHPLTRSTDTQYF.

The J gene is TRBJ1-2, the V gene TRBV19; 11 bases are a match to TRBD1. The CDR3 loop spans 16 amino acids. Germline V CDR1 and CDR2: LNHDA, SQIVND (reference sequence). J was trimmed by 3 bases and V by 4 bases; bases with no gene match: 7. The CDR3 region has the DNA TGTGCCAGTAGTACAACACCGGGACAGGGGGACTATGGCTACACCTTC. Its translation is CASSTTPGQGDYGYTF.

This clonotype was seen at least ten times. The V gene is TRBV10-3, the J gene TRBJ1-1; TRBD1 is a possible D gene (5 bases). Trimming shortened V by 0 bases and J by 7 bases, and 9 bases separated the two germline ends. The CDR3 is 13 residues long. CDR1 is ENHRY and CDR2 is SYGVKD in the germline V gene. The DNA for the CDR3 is TGTGCCATCAGTGAGTCCACCCAGGGTGAAGCTTTCTTT. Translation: CAISESTQGEAFF.

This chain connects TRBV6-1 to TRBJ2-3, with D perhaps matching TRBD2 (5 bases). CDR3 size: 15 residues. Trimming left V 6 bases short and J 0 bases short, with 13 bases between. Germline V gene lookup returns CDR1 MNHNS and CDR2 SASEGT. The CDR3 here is CASSGLLFSTDTQYF. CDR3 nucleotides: TGTGCCAGCAGCGGACTCCTTTTTAGCACAGATACGCAGTATTTT.

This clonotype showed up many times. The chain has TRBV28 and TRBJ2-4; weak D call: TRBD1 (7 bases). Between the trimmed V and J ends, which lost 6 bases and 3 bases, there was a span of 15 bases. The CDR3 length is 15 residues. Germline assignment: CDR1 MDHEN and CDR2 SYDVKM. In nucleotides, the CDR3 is TGTGCCAGCAGGAGAAACAGGGGAGGCAAAAACATTCAGTACTTC. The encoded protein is CASRRNRGGKNIQYF.

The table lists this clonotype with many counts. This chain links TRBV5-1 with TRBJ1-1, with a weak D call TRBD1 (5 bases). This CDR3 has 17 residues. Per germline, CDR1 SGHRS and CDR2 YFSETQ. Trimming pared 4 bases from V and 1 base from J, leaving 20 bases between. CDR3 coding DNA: TGCGCCAGCAGCCCGGGTTATGGGACGGGGGGGAACACTGAAGCTTTCTTT. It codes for CASSPGYGTGGNTEAFF.

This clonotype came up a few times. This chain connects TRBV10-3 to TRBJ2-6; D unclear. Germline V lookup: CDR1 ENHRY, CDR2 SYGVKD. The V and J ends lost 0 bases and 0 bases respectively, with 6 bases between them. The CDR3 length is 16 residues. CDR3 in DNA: TGTGCCATCAGTGAGTCGTTTACCTCTGGGGCCAACGTCCTGACTTTC. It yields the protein CAISESFTSGANVLTF.

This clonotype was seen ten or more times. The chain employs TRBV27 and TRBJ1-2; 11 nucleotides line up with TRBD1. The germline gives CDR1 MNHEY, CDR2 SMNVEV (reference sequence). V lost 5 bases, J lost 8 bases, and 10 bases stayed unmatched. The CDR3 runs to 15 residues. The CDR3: CASSEPGQGVFGYTF. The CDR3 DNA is TGTGCCAGCAGTGAACCGGGACAGGGGGTTTTCGGCTACACCTTC.

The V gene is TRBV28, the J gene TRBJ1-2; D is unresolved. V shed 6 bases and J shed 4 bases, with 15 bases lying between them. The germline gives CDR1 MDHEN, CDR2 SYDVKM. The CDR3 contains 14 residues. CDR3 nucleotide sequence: TGTGCCAGCAGCCCGGTGACGCATAGCTATGGCTACACCTTC. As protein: CASSPVTHSYGYTF.

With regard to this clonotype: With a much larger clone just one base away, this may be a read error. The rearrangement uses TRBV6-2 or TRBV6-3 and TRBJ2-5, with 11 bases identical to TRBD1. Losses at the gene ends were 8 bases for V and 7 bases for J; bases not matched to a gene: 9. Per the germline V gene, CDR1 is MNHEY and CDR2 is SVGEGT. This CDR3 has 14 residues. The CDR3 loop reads CASGGQGASGTQYF. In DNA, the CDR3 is TGTGCCAGCGGCGGACAGGGGGCTAGCGGGACCCAGTACTTC.

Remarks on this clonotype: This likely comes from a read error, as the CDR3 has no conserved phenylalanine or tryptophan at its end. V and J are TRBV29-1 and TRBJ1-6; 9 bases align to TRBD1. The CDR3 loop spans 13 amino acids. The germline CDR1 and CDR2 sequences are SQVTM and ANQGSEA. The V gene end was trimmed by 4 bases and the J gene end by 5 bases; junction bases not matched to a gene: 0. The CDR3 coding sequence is TGCAGCGTTGGACAGGGGGATAATTCACCCCTCCACCTT. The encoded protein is CSVGQGDNSPLHL.

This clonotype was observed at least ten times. CDR3 in DNA: TGTGCCAGCAGCGCATTACCAGGAGGGTCCGGCCGAAACACCATATATTTT. Encoded protein: CASSALPGGSGRNTIYF. The chain couples TRBV9 to TRBJ1-3; no definite D call. The V gene lost 3 bases and the J gene lost 5 bases, with 21 bases spanning the gap. Germline assignment: CDR1 SGDLS and CDR2 YYNGEE. This CDR3 is 17 amino acids long.

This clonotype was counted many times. The CDR3 loop is CSAIRGTEAFF. Here the CDR3 DNA reads TGCAGTGCTATTCGGGGGACTGAAGCTTTCTTT. J is TRBJ1-1 and V is TRBV20-1, with D perhaps TRBD1 (5 bases). V was pared by 4 bases and J by 5 bases, with 8 bases between. Germline CDR1 is DFQATT and CDR2 is SNEGSKA (reference sequence). The CDR3 runs to 11 residues.